The 18 T cell receptor beta chains given below trace back to one sample, sequenced in a study of T-cell reconstitution after alpha-beta-depleted transplantation in children. Preparation of the TCRbeta library used unique molecular identifiers. TCRdb passed the PCR reads through MiXCR, listing each CDR3 protein once. The data hold a few hundred thousand distinct CDR3 sequences, with about a tenth observed a single time. The sample consisted of PBMCs from the stem cell graft donor, taken from the stem cell graft. These receptor sequences come from a human donor who donated a stem cell graft to a child with acute myeloid leukemia.

This clonotype was counted only a few times. V usage is TRBV20-1 and J usage is TRBJ2-7; TRBD2 might be the D (5 bases). Germline lookup yields CDR1 DFQATT and CDR2 SNEGSKA (reference sequence). The CDR3 loop spans 12 amino acids. V was trimmed by 3 bases and J by 5 bases, leaving 11 bases between them. CDR3 coding DNA: TGCAGTGCTAGTCTCGGGAAGAACGAGCAGTACTTC. This codes for CSASLGKNEQYF.

The table lists this clonotype with a few counts. This chain links TRBV14 with TRBJ2-3; possibly TRBD2 for D (7 bases). From germline, CDR1 is SGHDN and CDR2 FVKESK. The CDR3 length is 15 residues. V was cut by 4 bases and J by 4 bases, with 15 bases left in between. CDR3 sequence: CASSPLGGPPDTQYF. The CDR3 DNA sequence: TGTGCCAGCAGCCCCCTCGGGGGGCCCCCAGATACGCAGTATTTT.

The chain carries TRBV5-1 and TRBJ1-4; 12 bases align to TRBD1. Germline V gives CDR1 SGHRS, CDR2 YFSETQ. The CDR3 has 19 residues. The J segment lost 0 bases and the V segment lost 4 bases, leaving 10 bases of the junction unmatched. This chain's CDR3 is CASSIAGTGGLATNEKLFF. DNA of the CDR3: TGCGCCAGCAGCATTGCCGGGACAGGGGGCCTTGCAACTAATGAAAAACTGTTTTTT. The variable domain in full, completed from reference TRBV5-1 and TRBJ1-4, reads KAGVTQTPRYLIKTRGQQVTLSCSPISGHRSVSWYQQTPGQGLQFLFEYFSETQRNKGNFPGRFSGRQFSNSRSEMNVSTLELGDSALYLCASSIAGTGGLATNEKLFFGSGTQLSVL.

The genes are TRBV20-1 and TRBJ2-1; D is undetermined. Deletions cut 6 bases from V and 0 bases from J, with 6 bases between. CDR3 length equals 12 residues. CDR1 is DFQATT and CDR2 is SNEGSKA in the germline V gene (reference sequence). DNA of the CDR3: TGCAGTGCCACCCCCTCCTACAATGAGCAGTTCTTC. It codes for CSATPSYNEQFF.

There are a few counts of this clonotype. The chain combines TRBV20-1 with TRBJ2-3; D not certain. V dropped 3 bases and J dropped 0 bases, with 10 bases sitting between them. The germline V gene has CDR1 DFQATT and CDR2 SNEGSKA (reference sequence). This CDR3 has 14 residues. CDR3 residues: CSASGISSTDTQYF. CDR3 sequence (DNA): TGCAGTGCTAGTGGCATTTCAAGCACAGATACGCAGTATTTT.

This clonotype was counted a few times. This sequence joins TRBV5-6 and TRBJ2-3; 14 bases fit TRBD2. Germline V gene data show CDR1 as SGHDT and CDR2 as YYEEEE. With V trimmed by 5 bases and J by 2 bases, 4 bases remained unmatched. The CDR3 extends over 16 amino acids. The CDR3, as DNA: TGTGCCAGCAGTTCGGGACTAGCGGGGGACACAGATACGCAGTATTTT. This codes for CASSSGLAGDTDTQYF.

The chain joins TRBV7-2 to TRBJ1-4; D is ambiguous. The CDR3 runs to 15 residues. CDR1 SGHTA and CDR2 FQGNSA come from the germline V gene. The germline V and J ends were trimmed by 7 bases and 5 bases, with 17 bases remaining between them. The CDR3 region is CASTKVEGGNEKLFF. The CDR3 coding sequence is TGTGCCAGCACCAAGGTCGAGGGTGGGAATGAAAAACTGTTTTTT.

The CDR3 DNA reads TGTGCCAGCCGTCAGGGGGGGGAGCCCCAGCATTTT. This gives the protein CASRQGGEPQHF. The rearrangement joins TRBV19 to TRBJ1-5; 7 bases map to TRBD1. The germline V gene has CDR1 LNHDA and CDR2 SQIVND (reference sequence). CDR3 length: 12 amino acids. The J segment lost 8 bases and the V segment lost 9 bases, leaving 7 bases of the junction unmatched. Drawing the rest from reference TRBV19 and TRBJ1-5, the complete variable domain is DGGITQSPKYLFRKEGQNVTLSCEQNLNHDAMYWYRQDPGQGLRLIYYSQIVNDFQKGDIAEGYSVSREKKESFPLTVTSAQKNPTAFYLCASRQGGEPQHFGDGTRLSIL.

A few counts support this clonotype. CDR3 amino acids: CASSLASAGTTLSTDTQYF. CDR3 bases: TGCGCCAGCAGCTTGGCTTCGGCGGGAACCACGCTAAGCACAGATACGCAGTATTTT. The rearrangement joins TRBV5-1 to TRBJ2-3, with a tentative D call TRBD2 (6 bases). The V gene lost 0 bases and the J gene lost 0 bases, with 20 bases spanning the gap. The CDR3 contains 19 residues. Germline lookup yields CDR1 SGHRS and CDR2 YFSETQ.

J is TRBJ2-5 and V is TRBV29-1; D possibly uses TRBD1 or TRBD2 (6 bases each). From germline, CDR1 is SQVTM and CDR2 ANQGSEA. Trimming shortened V by 1 base and J by 4 bases, and 19 bases separated the two germline ends. This CDR3 comprises 16 residues. CDR3: CSVEVGGTEGGETQYF. DNA of the CDR3: TGCAGCGTTGAAGTAGGGGGGACGGAGGGGGGAGAGACCCAGTACTTC.

The table lists this clonotype with a few counts. This chain uses TRBV7-6 with TRBJ2-1; TRBD2 aligns across 15 bases. Losses at the gene ends were 4 bases for V and 10 bases for J; bases not matched to a gene: 8. This CDR3 region has 16 residues. CDR1 and CDR2 (germline): SGHVS, FNYEAQ. CDR3: CASSSLGLAGGREQFF. The CDR3 bases are TGTGCCAGCAGCTCACTCGGACTAGCGGGGGGGCGCGAGCAGTTCTTC.

This clonotype was counted a few times. The chain employs TRBV7-2 and TRBJ2-3; D may match TRBD1 or TRBD2 (5 bases each). The V and J ends lost 6 bases and 1 base respectively, with 17 bases between them. Germline CDR1 SGHTA, CDR2 FQGNSA. The CDR3 is made up of 16 amino acids. The CDR3 here is CASSRNKLGGTDTQYF. The CDR3 region has the DNA TGTGCCAGCAGTCGAAACAAACTGGGGGGCACAGATACGCAGTATTTT.

This clonotype was counted ten times or more. J is TRBJ1-6 and V is TRBV6-2 or TRBV6-3; tentative D call: TRBD1 (5 bases). Germline lookup yields CDR1 MNHEY and CDR2 SVGEGT. V lost 6 bases to trimming and J lost 7 bases, with 25 bases between them. The CDR3 consists of 18 residues. The CDR3 sequence is CASRRSTTRGGRNSPLHF. The CDR3 DNA reads as TGTGCCAGCAGACGATCCACGACGAGGGGAGGGCGAAATTCACCCCTCCACTTT.

The gene calls are TRBV20-1 and TRBJ2-3; D unclear. The CDR3 length is 14 residues. Trimming left V 1 base short and J 1 base short, with 9 bases between. CDR1 and CDR2 from the germline V gene are DFQATT and SNEGSKA (reference sequence). In nucleotides, the CDR3 is TGCAGTGCTAGAGTCGCCCCGGGCACAGATACGCAGTATTTT. Translation: CSARVAPGTDTQYF.

The V call is TRBV30, the J call TRBJ1-1, with unresolved D. V shed 3 bases and J shed 6 bases, with 11 bases lying between them. Per the germline V gene, CDR1 is GTSNPN and CDR2 is SVGIG (reference sequence). This CDR3 has 12 residues. CDR3: CAWSAPTPEAFF. For the CDR3, the DNA is TGTGCCTGGAGCGCCCCGACGCCTGAAGCTTTCTTT.

This clonotype has only a few counts. The chain combines TRBV18 with TRBJ2-5; 8 bases fit TRBD1. The CDR3 loop spans 15 amino acids. V gave up 3 bases and J gave up 5 bases; unmatched junction bases: 8. Looked up from germline, CDR1 is KGHSH and CDR2 is LQKENI. This CDR3 reads CASSPRTGSGETQYF. The DNA for the CDR3 is TGTGCCAGCTCACCGAGGACAGGGTCGGGCGAGACCCAGTACTTC.

V is TRBV6-2 or TRBV6-3 and J is TRBJ1-1; TRBD1 aligns across 8 bases. The CDR3 spans 17 residues. Germline lookup yields CDR1 MNHEY and CDR2 SVGEGT. V shed 5 bases and J 1 base; nucleotides not matched to a gene: 12. The DNA of the CDR3 is TGTGCCAGCAGTCCCTATGGGGCCGGGACAGGGAACACTGAAGCTTTCTTT. Translated, it gives CASSPYGAGTGNTEAFF.

A few counts support this clonotype. This chain joins TRBV6-1 and TRBJ2-1; 9 nucleotides agree with TRBD1. V was clipped by 1 base and J by 3 bases; unmatched bases: 1. Germline V gene lookup returns CDR1 MNHNS and CDR2 SASEGT. The CDR3 has 15 residues. The CDR3 loop reads CASSEVGQGYNEQFF. DNA for the CDR3: TGTGCCAGCAGTGAAGTGGGACAGGGCTACAATGAGCAGTTCTTC.